Listed below are T cell receptor beta chains from one sample, sequenced in a study of blood T cell repertoires in COVID-19. The repertoire was sequenced with immunoSEQ multiplex PCR; TCRdb's copy has only in-frame clones and lacks some. The table includes 200,000 to 300,000 clones, 86% detected once. The specimen was peripheral blood. The origin of the receptors is a man aged 25 to 40 with active or convalescent COVID-19. Each CDR3 is given with its conserved first and last residue. The order of the fields is D gene, J gene, clone size, V gene, CDR3 protein, CDR3 DNA. A D gene is named only where the DNA matches it firmly. Not all rows give a size; the values are once, few, many and, for expanded clones, a class.

d_call: .
j_call: TRBJ2-7
clone_size: .
v_call: TRBV19
cdr3_aa: CASSTEQGYEQYF
cdr3_nt: TGTGCCAGTAGTACTGAACAGGGCTACGAGCAGTACTTC

d_call: .
j_call: TRBJ2-1
clone_size: .
v_call: TRBV2
cdr3_aa: CASTAEGYEQFF
cdr3_nt: TGTGCCAGCACCGCGGAAGGATATGAGCAGTTCTTC

d_call: .
j_call: TRBJ2-7
clone_size: once
v_call: TRBV4-1
cdr3_aa: CASSQGLVSLSEQYF
cdr3_nt: TGCGCCAGCAGCCAAGGACTAGTCTCGCTGAGCGAGCAGTACTTC

d_call: TRBD1
j_call: TRBJ2-7
clone_size: few
v_call: TRBV10-3
cdr3_aa: CAINDWGQSYEQYF
cdr3_nt: TGTGCCATCAATGATTGGGGACAGTCCTACGAGCAGTACTTC

d_call: .
j_call: TRBJ1-2
clone_size: .
v_call: TRBV14
cdr3_aa: CASSQDVTAAGYTF
cdr3_nt: TGTGCCAGCAGCCAAGATGTCACAGCCGCCGGCTACACCTTC

d_call: .
j_call: TRBJ1-1
clone_size: .
v_call: TRBV13
cdr3_aa: CASSLGPTPGPLGEAFF
cdr3_nt: TGTGCCAGCAGCTTAGGCCCCACCCCGGGTCCTCTCGGTGAAGCTTTCTTT

d_call: TRBD1
j_call: TRBJ2-5
clone_size: .
v_call: TRBV6-5
cdr3_aa: CASSYSRTGGAETQYF
cdr3_nt: TGTGCCAGCAGTTACTCGCGGACAGGGGGCGCGGAGACCCAGTACTTC

d_call: .
j_call: TRBJ1-5
clone_size: .
v_call: TRBV2
cdr3_aa: CASSDRGGGRQPQHF
cdr3_nt: TGTGCCAGCAGTGATCGGGGAGGTGGTAGGCAGCCCCAGCATTTT

d_call: TRBD1
j_call: TRBJ2-7
clone_size: once
v_call: TRBV5-6
cdr3_aa: CASSTGTGVLSYEQYF
cdr3_nt: TGTGCCAGCAGCACTGGGACAGGGGTTCTCTCCTACGAGCAGTACTTC

d_call: .
j_call: TRBJ2-7
clone_size: .
v_call: TRBV2
cdr3_aa: CASSGIHRAYEQYF
cdr3_nt: TGTGCCAGCAGCGGAATACACAGGGCCTACGAGCAGTACTTC

d_call: TRBD1
j_call: TRBJ1-2
clone_size: .
v_call: TRBV5-4
cdr3_aa: CASSTYRGGYTF
cdr3_nt: TGTGCCAGCAGCACATACAGGGGGGGCTACACCTTC

d_call: TRBD1
j_call: TRBJ1-4
clone_size: .
v_call: TRBV6-4
cdr3_aa: CAILTRTGCEKLFF
cdr3_nt: TGTGCCATCCTAACCAGGACAGGGTGCGAAAAACTGTTTTTT

d_call: TRBD1
j_call: TRBJ2-5
clone_size: .
v_call: TRBV7-7
cdr3_aa: CASSLGGQGLEETQYF
cdr3_nt: TGTGCCAGCAGCTTAGGCGGACAGGGTTTAGAAGAGACCCAGTACTTC

d_call: .
j_call: TRBJ1-3
clone_size: .
v_call: TRBV30
cdr3_aa: CAWSEGVTIYF
cdr3_nt: TGTGCCTGGAGTGAGGGGGTCACCATATATTTT

d_call: .
j_call: TRBJ1-1
clone_size: .
v_call: TRBV27
cdr3_aa: CASSFQDRNTEAFF
cdr3_nt: TGTGCCAGCAGTTTCCAAGACAGAAACACTGAAGCTTTCTTT

d_call: .
j_call: TRBJ2-5
clone_size: once
v_call: TRBV21-1
cdr3_aa: CASSKGRERGTSGGALETQYF
cdr3_nt: TGTGCCAGCAGCAAAGGAAGGGAAAGGGGTACTAGCGGGGGGGCCCTTGAGACCCAGTACTTC

d_call: .
j_call: TRBJ2-3
clone_size: .
v_call: TRBV7-9
cdr3_aa: CASSVSDTQYF
cdr3_nt: TGTGCCAGCAGCGTCTCAGATACGCAGTATTTT

d_call: .
j_call: TRBJ2-1
clone_size: .
v_call: TRBV12-5
cdr3_aa: CASGLSELNEQFF
cdr3_nt: TGTGCTAGTGGTTTGTCCGAGCTCAATGAGCAGTTCTTC

d_call: TRBD1
j_call: TRBJ1-4
clone_size: once
v_call: TRBV19
cdr3_aa: CASTTGRHALNEKLFF
cdr3_nt: TGTGCCAGCACGACAGGGCGACATGCCTTAAATGAAAAACTGTTTTTT

d_call: TRBD2
j_call: TRBJ2-5
clone_size: .
v_call: TRBV6-6
cdr3_aa: CASSIGLAGGKETQYF
cdr3_nt: TGTGCCAGCAGTATCGGACTAGCGGGGGGAAAAGAGACCCAGTACTTC

d_call: .
j_call: TRBJ1-4
clone_size: .
v_call: TRBV4-1
cdr3_aa: CASSQGRQGRNEKLFF
cdr3_nt: TGCGCCAGCAGCCAAGGGCGTCAGGGGCGTAATGAAAAACTGTTTTTT

d_call: .
j_call: TRBJ1-1
clone_size: many
v_call: TRBV30
cdr3_aa: CACERNTEAFF
cdr3_nt: TGTGCCTGTGAGCGGAACACTGAAGCTTTCTTT

d_call: .
j_call: TRBJ2-7
clone_size: .
v_call: TRBV6-5
cdr3_aa: CASSYSKDNYEQYF
cdr3_nt: TGTGCCAGCAGTTACTCGAAGGACAACTACGAGCAGTACTTC

d_call: .
j_call: TRBJ1-1
clone_size: .
v_call: TRBV19
cdr3_aa: CASSSLAGDTEAFF
cdr3_nt: TGTGCCAGTAGCTCTCTCGCGGGGGACACTGAAGCTTTCTTT

d_call: TRBD2
j_call: TRBJ2-1
clone_size: .
v_call: TRBV7-9
cdr3_aa: CASSPVGGGSNEQFF
cdr3_nt: TGTGCCAGCAGCCCAGTGGGCGGGGGGTCGAATGAGCAGTTCTTC

d_call: .
j_call: TRBJ2-7
clone_size: .
v_call: TRBV5-8
cdr3_aa: CASSLLRRGMWASVPYEQYF
cdr3_nt: TGTGCCAGCAGCTTGTTACGACGAGGAATGTGGGCTAGCGTCCCCTACGAGCAGTACTTC